The source of this TCR beta chain is a study of shared clonotypes between healthy human individuals. Study summary: Donor composition was a couple of women and a few men, aged 18 to 49.

Every subset's genomic DNA went evenly onto several immunoSEQ plates. Original methodology: Sequence data from immunoSEQ were junction-only and lacked quality scores; consequently, filtering differed. Only in-frame clones appear in the TCRdb table, and some are missing; sequencing was by immunoSEQ multiplex PCR. V and J calls and clone size are given by that table; D and trimming were obtained from the DNA. The table shows hundreds of thousands of clones, with around 78% occurring only once. This CDR3 contains 18 residues. The germline CDR1 and CDR2 sequences are SGHAT and FQNNGV. The V gene lost 5 bases and the J gene lost 4 bases, with 26 bases spanning the gap.

The receptor's source is a woman aged 35 to 49 in good health. Some clones in this sample may be carry-over from other donors' samples. The J gene is TRBJ2-5, the V gene TRBV11-2, with a weak D call TRBD2 (6 bases). The sequencing input was PBMCs. As DNA, the CDR3 is TGTGCCAGCAGCCTTTACCGGGGGAGCGCCCAGACTGGAGAGACCCAGTACTTC. Encoded protein: CASSLYRGSAQTGETQYF.